A selection of T cell receptor beta chains follows, all from one sample in a study of radiotherapy plus CTLA-4 blockade in lung cancer. Clones were sequenced by immunoSEQ multiplex PCR, and TCRdb holds only the in-frame ones, with some missing. The sample has 85,000 to 100,000 clones; 72% are singletons. This specimen was peripheral blood, taken from a patient treated with radiotherapy plus ipilimumab. The receptor set was obtained from a human donor with non-small cell lung cancer that progressed on radiotherapy plus ipilimumab. CDR3s include the opening cysteine and the closing phenylalanine or tryptophan. Each record gives: clone size, V gene, J gene, D gene, CDR3 length, CDR3 DNA, CDR3 protein. A D gene is named only where the DNA matches it firmly. Size is omitted from some rows. Given values are once, few, many or a class for expanded clones.

NA	TRBV28	TRBJ2-1	NA	14	TGTGCCAGCAGTCCCCGGGACTCAAACAATGAGCAGTTCTTC	CASSPRDSNNEQFF
NA	TRBV28	TRBJ2-7	TRBD1	15	TGTGCCAGCAGTAGGGGACAGGGGTGGGGGGACGAGCAGTACTTC	CASSRGQGWGDEQYF
few	TRBV4-1	TRBJ2-1	TRBD2	16	TGTGCCAGCAGCCCCGGGAGTCTAGCGGGAGACGGCGAGCAGTTCTTC	CASSPGSLAGDGEQFF
NA	TRBV19	TRBJ2-5	TRBD2	15	TGTGCCAGTAGTCCACAATCGACTAGCAGGGAGACCCAGTACTTC	CASSPQSTSRETQYF
NA	TRBV5-8	TRBJ1-1	NA	13	TGTGCCAGCAGCTTGGGCAGGAACACTGAAGCTTTCTTT	CASSLGRNTEAFF
NA	TRBV7-8	TRBJ2-2	TRBD2	16	TGTGCCAGCAGCTTATCTAGCGGGAGCGACACCGGGGAGCTGTTTTTT	CASSLSSGSDTGELFF
NA	TRBV6-1	TRBJ1-3	NA	14	TGTGCCAGCTTCTCTACAGTCTCTGGAAACACCATATATTTT	CASFSTVSGNTIYF
NA	TRBV28	TRBJ2-7	NA	14	TGTGCCAGCAGTCCAAGGAGAGGGGCCTACGAGCAGTACTTC	CASSPRRGAYEQYF
NA	TRBV10-3	TRBJ2-1	TRBD2	16	TGTGCCATCAGTGGGGTCCAGCGGGGCGGTGACAATGAGCAGTTCTTC	CAISGVQRGGDNEQFF
NA	TRBV10-3	TRBJ1-5	NA	12	TGTGCCGCCCGGGACAGCAATCAGCCCCAGCATTTT	CAARDSNQPQHF
NA	TRBV2	TRBJ1-5	NA	14	TGTGCCAGCAAGCTGGGTGATAGCAATCAGCCCCAGCATTTT	CASKLGDSNQPQHF
NA	TRBV9	TRBJ2-2	TRBD1	15	TGTGCCAGCAGCGCTCGAGGACAGGGGACCGGGGAGCTGCTTTTT	CASSARGQGTGELLF
NA	TRBV4-1	TRBJ2-7	NA	15	TGCGCCAGCAGCCAAGATCTCGGATATCCCTACGAGCAGTACTTC	CASSQDLGYPYEQYF
once	TRBV4-1	TRBJ2-2	TRBD2	16	TGCGCCAGCAGCCAGGGGAGCGGGAGGAACACCGGGGAGCTGTTTTTT	CASSQGSGRNTGELFF
once	TRBV11-2	TRBJ2-7	TRBD2	15	TGTGCCAGCAGCTCCGGACTAGCGGGATCCTACGAGCAGTACTTC	CASSSGLAGSYEQYF
NA	TRBV28	TRBJ1-2	NA	14	TGTGCCAGCAGTTTAGGCGAACCTAACTATGGCTACACCTTC	CASSLGEPNYGYTF